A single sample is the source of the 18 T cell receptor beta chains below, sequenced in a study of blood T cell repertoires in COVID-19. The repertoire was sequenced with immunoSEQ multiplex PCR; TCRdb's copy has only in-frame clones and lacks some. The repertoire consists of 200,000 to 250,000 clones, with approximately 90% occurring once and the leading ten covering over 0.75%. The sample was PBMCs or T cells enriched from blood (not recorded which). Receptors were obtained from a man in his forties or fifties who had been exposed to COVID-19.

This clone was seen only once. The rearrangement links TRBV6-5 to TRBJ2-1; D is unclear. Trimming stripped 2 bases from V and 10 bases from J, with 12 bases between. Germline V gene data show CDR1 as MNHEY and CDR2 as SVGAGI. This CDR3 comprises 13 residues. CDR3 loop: CASSYPQTMEQFF. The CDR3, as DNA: TGTGCCAGCAGTTACCCCCAGACAATGGAGCAGTTCTTC.

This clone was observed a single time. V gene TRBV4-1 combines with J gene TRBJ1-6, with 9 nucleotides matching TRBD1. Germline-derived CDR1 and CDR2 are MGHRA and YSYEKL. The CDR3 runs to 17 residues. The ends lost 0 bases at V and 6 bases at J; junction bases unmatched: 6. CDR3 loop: CASSQDRADRGNSPLHF. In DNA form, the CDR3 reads TGCGCCAGCAGCCAAGACCGGGCGGACAGGGGTAATTCACCCCTCCACTTT.

CDR3 region: CATSAGTGGSFF. CDR3 coding DNA: TGTGCCACCAGTGCCGGGACAGGGGGTTCGTTCTTC. The V and J genes are TRBV24-1 and TRBJ2-1, with TRBD1 identical over 11 bases. This CDR3 spans 12 amino acids. The germline CDR1 and CDR2 sequences are KGHDR and SFDVKD. Losses at the gene ends were 5 bases for V and 15 bases for J; bases not matched to a gene: 5.

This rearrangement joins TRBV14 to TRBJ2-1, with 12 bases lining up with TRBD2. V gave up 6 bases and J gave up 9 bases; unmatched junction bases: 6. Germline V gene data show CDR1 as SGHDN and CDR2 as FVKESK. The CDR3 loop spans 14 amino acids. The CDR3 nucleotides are TGTGCCAGCAGAAGGGCTAGCGGGAGGGGTGAGCAGTTCTTC. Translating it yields CASRRASGRGEQFF. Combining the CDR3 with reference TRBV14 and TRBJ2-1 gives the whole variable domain EAGVTQFPSHSVIEKGQTVTLRCDPISGHDNLYWYRRVMGKEIKFLLHFVKESKQDESGMPNNRFLAERTGGTYSTLKVQPAELEDSGVYFCASRRASGRGEQFFGPGTRLTVL.

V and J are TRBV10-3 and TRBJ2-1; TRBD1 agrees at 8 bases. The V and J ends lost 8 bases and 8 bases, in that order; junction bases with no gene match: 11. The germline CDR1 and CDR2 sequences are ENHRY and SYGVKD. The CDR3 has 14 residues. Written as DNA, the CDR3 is TGTGCCATCGATAAGACAGGGGACGAGGATGAGCAGTTCTTC. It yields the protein CAIDKTGDEDEQFF.

In nucleotides, the CDR3 is TGTGCCAGCAGCTTGCAAAGGAGGGAGACCCAGTACTTC. It specifies CASSLQRRETQYF. The gene calls are TRBV5-6 and TRBJ2-5; D may be TRBD2 (5 bases). The CDR3 covers 13 residues. Germline loops: CDR1 SGHDT, CDR2 YYEEEE. V shed 1 base and J shed 5 bases, with 9 bases lying between them. Supplemented by reference TRBV5-6 and TRBJ2-5, the full variable domain reads DAGVTQSPTHLIKTRGQQVTLRCSPKSGHDTVSWYQQALGQGPQFIFQYYEEEERQRGNFPDRFSGHQFPNYSSELNVNALLLGDSALYLCASSLQRRETQYFGPGTRLLVL.

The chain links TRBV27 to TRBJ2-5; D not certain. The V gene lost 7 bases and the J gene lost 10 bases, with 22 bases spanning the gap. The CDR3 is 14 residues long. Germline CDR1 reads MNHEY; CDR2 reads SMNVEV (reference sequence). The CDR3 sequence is CASNLVLRSSDQYF. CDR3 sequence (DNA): TGTGCCAGCAACTTGGTCCTGCGGTCGAGCGACCAGTACTTC.

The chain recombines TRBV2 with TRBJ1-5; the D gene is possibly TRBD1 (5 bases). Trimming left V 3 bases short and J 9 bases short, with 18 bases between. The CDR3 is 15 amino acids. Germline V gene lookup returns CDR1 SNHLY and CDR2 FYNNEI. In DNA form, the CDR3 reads TGTGCCAGCAGTGATCACGGGACTTCTAAGGTGCCCCAGCATTTT. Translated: CASSDHGTSKVPQHF.

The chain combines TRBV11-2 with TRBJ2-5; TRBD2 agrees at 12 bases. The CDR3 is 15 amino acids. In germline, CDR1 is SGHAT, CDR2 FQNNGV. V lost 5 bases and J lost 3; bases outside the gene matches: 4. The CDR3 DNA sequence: TGTGCCAGCAGCCTTAGACTAGCGGGGGAAGAGACCCAGTACTTC. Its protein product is CASSLRLAGEETQYF.

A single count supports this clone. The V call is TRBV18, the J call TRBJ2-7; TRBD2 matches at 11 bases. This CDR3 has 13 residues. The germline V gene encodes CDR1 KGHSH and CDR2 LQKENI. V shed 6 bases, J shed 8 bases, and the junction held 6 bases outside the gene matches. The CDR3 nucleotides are TGTGCCAGCTCCCTAGCGGGGGGTCCCAAGCAGTACGTC. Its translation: CASSLAGGPKQYV.

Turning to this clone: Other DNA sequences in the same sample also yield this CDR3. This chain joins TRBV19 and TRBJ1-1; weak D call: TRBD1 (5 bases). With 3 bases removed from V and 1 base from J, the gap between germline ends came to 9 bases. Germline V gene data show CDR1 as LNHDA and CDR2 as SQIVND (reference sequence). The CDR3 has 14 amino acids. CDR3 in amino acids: CASSILGGNTEAFF. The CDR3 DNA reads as TGTGCCAGTAGTATTTTGGGGGGGAACACTGAAGCTTTCTTT. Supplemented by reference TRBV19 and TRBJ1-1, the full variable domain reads DGGITQSPKYLFRKEGQNVTLSCEQNLNHDAMYWYRQDPGQGLRLIYYSQIVNDFQKGDIAEGYSVSREKKESFPLTVTSAQKNPTAFYLCASSILGGNTEAFFGQGTRLTVV.

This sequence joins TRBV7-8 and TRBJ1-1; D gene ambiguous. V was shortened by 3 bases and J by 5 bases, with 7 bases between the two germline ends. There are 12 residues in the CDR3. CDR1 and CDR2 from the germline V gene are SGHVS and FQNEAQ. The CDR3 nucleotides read TGTGCCAGCAGCTTCTCGGGGACTGAAGCTTTCTTT. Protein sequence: CASSFSGTEAFF.

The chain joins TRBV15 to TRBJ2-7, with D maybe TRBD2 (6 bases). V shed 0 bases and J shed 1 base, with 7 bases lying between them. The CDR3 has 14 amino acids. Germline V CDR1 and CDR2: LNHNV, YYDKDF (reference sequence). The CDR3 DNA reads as TGTGCCACCAGCAGAGAAGGAGGGTCCTACGAGCAGTACGTC. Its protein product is CATSREGGSYEQYV.

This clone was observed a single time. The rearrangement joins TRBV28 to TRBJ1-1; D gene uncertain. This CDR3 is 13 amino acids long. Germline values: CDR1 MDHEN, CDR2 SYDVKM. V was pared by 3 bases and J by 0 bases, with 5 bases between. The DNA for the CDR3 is TGTGCCAGCAGTTTCGTCCTGAACACTGAAGCTTTCTTT. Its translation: CASSFVLNTEAFF.

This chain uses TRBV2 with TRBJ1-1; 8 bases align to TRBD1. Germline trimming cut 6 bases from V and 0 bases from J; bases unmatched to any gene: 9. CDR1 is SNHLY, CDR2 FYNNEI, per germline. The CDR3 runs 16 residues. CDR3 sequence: CASRLRGQGMNTEAFF. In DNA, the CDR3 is TGTGCCAGCAGACTAAGAGGACAGGGCATGAACACTGAAGCTTTCTTT.

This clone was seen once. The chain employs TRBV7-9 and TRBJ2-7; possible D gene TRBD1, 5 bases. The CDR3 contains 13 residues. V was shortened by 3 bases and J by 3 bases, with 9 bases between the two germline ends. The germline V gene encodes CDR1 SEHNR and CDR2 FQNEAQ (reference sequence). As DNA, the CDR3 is TGTGCCAGCAGCTTTTATGACAGCTACGAGCAGTACGTC. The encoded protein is CASSFYDSYEQYV.

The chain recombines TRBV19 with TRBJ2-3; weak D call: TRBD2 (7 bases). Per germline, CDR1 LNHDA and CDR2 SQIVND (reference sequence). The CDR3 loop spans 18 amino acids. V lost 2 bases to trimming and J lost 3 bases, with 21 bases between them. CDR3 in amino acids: CASSIPGENRGATDTQYF. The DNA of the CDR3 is TGTGCCAGTAGTATACCAGGGGAGAATCGGGGGGCTACAGATACGCAGTATTTT.

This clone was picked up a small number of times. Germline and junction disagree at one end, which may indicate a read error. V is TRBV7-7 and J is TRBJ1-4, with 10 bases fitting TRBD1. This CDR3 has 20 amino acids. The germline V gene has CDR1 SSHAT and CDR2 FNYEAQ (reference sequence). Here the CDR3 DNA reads TGTGCTAGCAGCTTAGTTTATTGGGGACAGGGGCCTTCGACAGATGAAAAACTGTTTTTT. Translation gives CASSLVYWGQGPSTDEKLFF.